The TCR beta chain described here comes from a study of blood T cell repertoires in COVID-19. For the study at large: COVID-19 samples collected from the United States, Italy and Spain covered acute and convalescent phases. From T cells, B-cell-depleted T cells, or PBMCs came the material, which was cDNA or gDNA.

Source study methods: From reference gene primer amplification, estimates of nucleated cell counts were derived. Produced via immunoSEQ multiplex PCR; TCRdb's table is partial and in-frame only. That table is the source of V, J and clone size, and D and trimming were worked out from the DNA. The sample lists about 170,000 clones; around 83% were seen once. Sequencing input: peripheral blood. The origin of this receptor is a woman older than 75 in a cohort sampled during active or convalescent COVID-19.

CDR3 amino acids: CASTAGGQGYEQYF. The DNA for the CDR3 is TGCGCCAGCACCGCGGGTGGACAGGGTTACGAGCAGTACTTC. The chain recombines TRBV5-1 with TRBJ2-7, with 8 nucleotides matching TRBD1. Germline loops: CDR1 SGHRS, CDR2 YFSETQ. Trimming cost V 6 bases and J 4 bases; bases outside gene matches: 9. The CDR3 is 14 amino acids.